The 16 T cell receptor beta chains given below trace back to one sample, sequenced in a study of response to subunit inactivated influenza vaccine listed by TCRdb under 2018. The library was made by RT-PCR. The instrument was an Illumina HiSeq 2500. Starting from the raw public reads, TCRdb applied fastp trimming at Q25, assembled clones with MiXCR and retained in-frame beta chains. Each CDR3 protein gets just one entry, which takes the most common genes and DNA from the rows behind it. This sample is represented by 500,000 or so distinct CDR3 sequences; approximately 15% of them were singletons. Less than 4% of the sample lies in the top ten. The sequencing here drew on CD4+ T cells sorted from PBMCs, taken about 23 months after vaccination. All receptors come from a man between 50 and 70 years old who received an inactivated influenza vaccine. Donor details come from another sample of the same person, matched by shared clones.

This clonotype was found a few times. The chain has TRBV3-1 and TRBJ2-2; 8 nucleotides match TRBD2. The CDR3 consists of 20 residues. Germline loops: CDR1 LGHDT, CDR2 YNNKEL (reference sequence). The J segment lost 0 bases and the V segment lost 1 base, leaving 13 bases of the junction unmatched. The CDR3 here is CASSQASRFGGGPNTGELFF. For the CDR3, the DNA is TGTGCCAGCAGCCAAGCATCTCGCTTCGGGGGGGGCCCGAACACCGGGGAGCTGTTTTTT. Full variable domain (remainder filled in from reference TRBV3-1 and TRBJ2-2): DTAVSQTPKYLVTQMGNDKSIKCEQNLGHDTMYWYKQDSKKFLKIMFSYNNKELIINETVPNRFSPKSPDKAHLNLHINSLELGDSAVYFCASSQASRFGGGPNTGELFFGEGSRLTVL.

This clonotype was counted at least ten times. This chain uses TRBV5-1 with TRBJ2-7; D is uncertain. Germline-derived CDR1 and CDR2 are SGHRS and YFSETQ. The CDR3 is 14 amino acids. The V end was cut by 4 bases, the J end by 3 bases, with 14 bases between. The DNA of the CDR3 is TGCGCCAGCAGCCCTTTCGGGCAGAACTACGAGCAGTACTTC. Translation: CASSPFGQNYEQYF.

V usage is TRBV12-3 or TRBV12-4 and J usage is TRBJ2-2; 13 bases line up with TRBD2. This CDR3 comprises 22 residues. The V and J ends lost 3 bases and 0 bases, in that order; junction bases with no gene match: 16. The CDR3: CASSFPGVITSGRAANTGELFF. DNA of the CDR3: TGTGCCAGCAGTTTTCCCGGGGTGATTACTAGCGGGAGGGCCGCGAACACCGGGGAGCTGTTTTTT.

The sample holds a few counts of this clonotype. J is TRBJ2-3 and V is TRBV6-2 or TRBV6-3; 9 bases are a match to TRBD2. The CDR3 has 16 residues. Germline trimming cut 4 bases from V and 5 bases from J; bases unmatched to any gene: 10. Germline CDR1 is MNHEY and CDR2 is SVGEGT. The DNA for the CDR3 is TGTGCCAGCAGTTTGTTTAGCGGGAGTTATGAAGATACGCAGTATTTT. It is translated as CASSLFSGSYEDTQYF.

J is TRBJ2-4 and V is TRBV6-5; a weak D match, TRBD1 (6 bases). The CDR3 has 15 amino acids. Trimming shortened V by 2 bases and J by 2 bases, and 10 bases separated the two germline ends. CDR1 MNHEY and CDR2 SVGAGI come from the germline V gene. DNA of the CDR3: TGTGCCAGCAGTTACGTGGGGGCGACCAAAAACATTCAGTACTTC. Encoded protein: CASSYVGATKNIQYF.

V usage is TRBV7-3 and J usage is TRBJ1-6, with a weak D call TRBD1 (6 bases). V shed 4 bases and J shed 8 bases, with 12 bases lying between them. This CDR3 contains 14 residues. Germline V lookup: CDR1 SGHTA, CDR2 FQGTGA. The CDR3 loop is CASSSGTRDSPLHF. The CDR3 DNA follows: TGTGCCAGCAGCTCCGGGACAAGGGATTCACCCCTCCACTTT.

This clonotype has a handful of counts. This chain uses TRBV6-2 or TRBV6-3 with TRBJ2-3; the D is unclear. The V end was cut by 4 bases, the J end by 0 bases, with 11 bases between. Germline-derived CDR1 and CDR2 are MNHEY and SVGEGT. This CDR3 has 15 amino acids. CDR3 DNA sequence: TGTGCCAGCAGTTCGAAGGGCATCAGCACAGATACGCAGTATTTT. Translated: CASSSKGISTDTQYF.

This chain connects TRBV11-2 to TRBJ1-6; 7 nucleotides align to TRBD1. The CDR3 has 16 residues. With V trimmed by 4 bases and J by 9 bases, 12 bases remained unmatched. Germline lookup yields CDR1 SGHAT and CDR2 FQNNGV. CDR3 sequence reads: CASSSVNRGWGSPLHF. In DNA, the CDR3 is TGTGCCAGCAGCTCGGTTAACAGGGGCTGGGGTTCACCCCTCCACTTT. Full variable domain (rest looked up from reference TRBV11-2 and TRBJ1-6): EAGVAQSPRYKIIEKRQSVAFWCNPISGHATLYWYQQILGQGPKLLIQFQNNGVVDDSQLPKDRFSAERLKGVDSTLKIQPAKLEDSAVYLCASSSVNRGWGSPLHFGNGTRLTVT.

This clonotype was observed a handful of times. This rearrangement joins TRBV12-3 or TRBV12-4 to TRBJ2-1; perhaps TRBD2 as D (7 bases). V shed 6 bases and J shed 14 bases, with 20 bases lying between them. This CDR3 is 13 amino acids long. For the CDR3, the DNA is TGTGCCAGCAGCGAGGGAGGGGCGGGGGCAGAGTTCTTC. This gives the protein CASSEGGAGAEFF.

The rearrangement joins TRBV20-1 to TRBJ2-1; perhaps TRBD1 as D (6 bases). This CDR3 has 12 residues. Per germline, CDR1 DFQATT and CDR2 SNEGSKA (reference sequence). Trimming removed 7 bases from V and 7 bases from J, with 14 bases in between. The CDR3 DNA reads TGCAGTGGCCTACAGGGCAGGAATGAGCAGTTCTTC. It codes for CSGLQGRNEQFF.

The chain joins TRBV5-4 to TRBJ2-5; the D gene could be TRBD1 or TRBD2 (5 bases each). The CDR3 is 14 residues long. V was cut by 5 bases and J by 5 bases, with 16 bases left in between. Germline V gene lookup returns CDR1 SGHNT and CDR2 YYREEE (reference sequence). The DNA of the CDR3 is TGTGCCAGCAGTGCAAAGGAGGCAGGGGAGACCCAGTACTTC. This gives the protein CASSAKEAGETQYF.

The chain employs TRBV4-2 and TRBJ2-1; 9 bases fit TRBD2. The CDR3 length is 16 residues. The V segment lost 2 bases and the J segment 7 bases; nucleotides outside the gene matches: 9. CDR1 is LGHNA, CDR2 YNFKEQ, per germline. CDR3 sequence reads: CASSQPGTSSGNEQFF. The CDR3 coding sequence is TGTGCCAGCAGCCAACCCGGGACTAGCTCAGGGAATGAGCAGTTCTTC.

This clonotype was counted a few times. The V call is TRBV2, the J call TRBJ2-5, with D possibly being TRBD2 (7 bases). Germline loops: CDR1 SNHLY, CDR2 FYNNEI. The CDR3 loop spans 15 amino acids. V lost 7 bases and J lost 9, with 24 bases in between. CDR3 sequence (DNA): TGTGCCAGCATCGTCAGCCCGGGGGGCGACACGGCCCAGTACTTC. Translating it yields CASIVSPGGDTAQYF.

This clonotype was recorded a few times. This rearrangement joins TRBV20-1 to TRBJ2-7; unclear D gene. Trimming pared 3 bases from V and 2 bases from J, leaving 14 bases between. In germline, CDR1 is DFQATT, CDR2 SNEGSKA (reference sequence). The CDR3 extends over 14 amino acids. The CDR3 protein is CSARTPKAPYEQYF. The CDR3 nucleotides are TGCAGTGCTAGGACTCCCAAGGCTCCCTACGAGCAGTACTTC.

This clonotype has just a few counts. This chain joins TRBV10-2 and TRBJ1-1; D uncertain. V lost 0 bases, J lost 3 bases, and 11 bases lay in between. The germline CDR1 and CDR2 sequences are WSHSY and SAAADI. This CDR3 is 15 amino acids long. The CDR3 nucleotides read TGCGCCAGCAGTGAGTCGTGGGGATTTGACACTGAAGCTTTCTTT. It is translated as CASSESWGFDTEAFF.

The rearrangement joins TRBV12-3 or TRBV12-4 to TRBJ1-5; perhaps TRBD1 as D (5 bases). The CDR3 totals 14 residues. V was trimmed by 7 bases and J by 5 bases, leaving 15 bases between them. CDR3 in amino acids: CASNMGQLDQPQHF. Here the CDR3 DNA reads TGTGCCAGCAATATGGGGCAGTTGGATCAGCCCCAGCATTTT.